This T cell receptor beta chain was captured by sequencing in a study of T-cell reconstitution after alpha-beta-depleted transplantation in children. The authors prepared the TCRbeta library with unique molecular identifiers. TCRdb analysed the PCR reads with MiXCR anew, one entry per CDR3 protein. The data contain 250,000 to 400,000 distinct CDR3 sequences, around 25% of them singletons. This clonotype turned up a few times. Its specificity is unknown. Study-level results: Expanded clones from the graft, numbering several hundred, reportedly supplied alpha-beta T cells about two months after transplant.

The CDR3 extends over 15 amino acids. Per the germline V gene, CDR1 is SGDLS and CDR2 is YYNGEE. V lost 0 bases to trimming and J lost 0 bases, with 10 bases between them. Specimen: PBMCs, mostly from graft donor cells, collected 180 days after TCRalphabeta/CD19-depleted stem cell transplant. The clonotype was recovered from a male patient aged 10-17 years who had a stem cell transplant for acute lymphoblastic leukemia, so the T cells may come from the graft donor. The chain uses TRBV9 and TRBJ2-7; D ambiguous. CDR3 protein: CASSVGTLSSYEQYF. The CDR3 DNA sequence: TGTGCCAGCAGCGTAGGGACGTTGAGCTCCTACGAGCAGTACTTC.